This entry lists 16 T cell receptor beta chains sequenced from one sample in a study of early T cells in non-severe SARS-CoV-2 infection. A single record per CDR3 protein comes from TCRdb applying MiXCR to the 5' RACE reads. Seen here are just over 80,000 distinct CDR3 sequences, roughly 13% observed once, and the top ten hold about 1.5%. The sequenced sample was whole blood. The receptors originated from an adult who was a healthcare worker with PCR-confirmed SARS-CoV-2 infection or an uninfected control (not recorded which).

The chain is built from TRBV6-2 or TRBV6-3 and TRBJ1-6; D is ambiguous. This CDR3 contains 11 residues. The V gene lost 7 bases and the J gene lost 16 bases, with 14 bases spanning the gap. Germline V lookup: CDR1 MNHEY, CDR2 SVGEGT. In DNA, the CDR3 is TGTGCCAGCACAAACGCAGAATATCTCCACTTT. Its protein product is CASTNAEYLHF.

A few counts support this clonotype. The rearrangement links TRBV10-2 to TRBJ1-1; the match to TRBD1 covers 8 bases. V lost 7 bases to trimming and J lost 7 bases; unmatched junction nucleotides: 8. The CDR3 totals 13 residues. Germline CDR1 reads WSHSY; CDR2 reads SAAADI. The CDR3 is CASTARGPGEAFF. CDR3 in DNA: TGCGCCAGCACCGCCAGGGGGCCGGGTGAAGCTTTCTTT.

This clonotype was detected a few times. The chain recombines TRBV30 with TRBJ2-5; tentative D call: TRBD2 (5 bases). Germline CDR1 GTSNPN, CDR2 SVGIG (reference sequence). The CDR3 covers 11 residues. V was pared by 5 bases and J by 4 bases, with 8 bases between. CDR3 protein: CAWLRAETQYF. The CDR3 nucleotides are TGTGCCTGGTTGCGGGCAGAGACCCAGTACTTC. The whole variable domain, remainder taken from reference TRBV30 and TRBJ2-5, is SQTIHQWPATLVQPVGSPLSLECTVEGTSNPNLYWYRQAAGRGLQLLFYSVGIGQISSEVPQNLSASRPQDRQFILSSKKLLLSDSGFYLCAWLRAETQYFGPGTRLLVL.

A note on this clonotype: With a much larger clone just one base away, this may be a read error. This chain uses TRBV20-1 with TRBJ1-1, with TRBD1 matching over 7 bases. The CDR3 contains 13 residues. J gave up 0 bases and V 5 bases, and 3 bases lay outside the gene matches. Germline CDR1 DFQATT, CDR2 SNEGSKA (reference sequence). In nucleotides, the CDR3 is TGCAGTGCTCGCAGGGGGGTGAACACTGAAGCTTTCTTT. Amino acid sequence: CSARRGVNTEAFF.

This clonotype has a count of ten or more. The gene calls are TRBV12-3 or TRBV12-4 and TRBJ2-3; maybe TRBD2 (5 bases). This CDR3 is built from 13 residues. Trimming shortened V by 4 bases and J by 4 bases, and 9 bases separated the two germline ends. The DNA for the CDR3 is TGTGCCAGCAGTTATGGACTCTCAGATACGCAGTATTTT. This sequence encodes CASSYGLSDTQYF.

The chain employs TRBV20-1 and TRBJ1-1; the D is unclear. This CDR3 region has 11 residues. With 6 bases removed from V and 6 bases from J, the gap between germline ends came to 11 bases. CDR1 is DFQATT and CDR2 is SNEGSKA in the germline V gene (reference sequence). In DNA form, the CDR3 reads TGCAGTGCCCTTCAGGACCCTGAAGCTTTCTTT. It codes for CSALQDPEAFF.

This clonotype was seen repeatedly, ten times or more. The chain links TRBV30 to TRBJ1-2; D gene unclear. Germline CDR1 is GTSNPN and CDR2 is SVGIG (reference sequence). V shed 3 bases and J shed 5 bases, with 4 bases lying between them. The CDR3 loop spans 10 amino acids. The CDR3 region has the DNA TGTGCCTGGAGAGGGTATGGCTACACCTTC. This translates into CAWRGYGYTF.

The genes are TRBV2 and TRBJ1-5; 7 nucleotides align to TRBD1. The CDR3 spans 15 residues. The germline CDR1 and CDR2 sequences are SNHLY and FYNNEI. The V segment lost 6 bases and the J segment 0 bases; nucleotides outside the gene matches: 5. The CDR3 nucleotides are TGTGCCAGCAGAGCGGACAGGACTAGCAATCAGCCCCAGCATTTT. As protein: CASRADRTSNQPQHF.

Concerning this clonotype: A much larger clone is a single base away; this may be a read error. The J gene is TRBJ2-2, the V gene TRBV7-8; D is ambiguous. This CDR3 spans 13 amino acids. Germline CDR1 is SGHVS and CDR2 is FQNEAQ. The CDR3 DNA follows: TGTGCCAGCGGATCTCTGAACACCGTGGAGCTGTTTTTT. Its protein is CASGSLNTVELFF.

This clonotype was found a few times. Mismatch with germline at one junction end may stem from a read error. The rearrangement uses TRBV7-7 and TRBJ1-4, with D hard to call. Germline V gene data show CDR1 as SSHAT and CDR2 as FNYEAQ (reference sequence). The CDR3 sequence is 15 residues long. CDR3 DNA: TGTGCTAGCAGCTTAAGGCCGGGCCCTAATGAAAAACTGTTTTTT. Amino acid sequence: CASSLRPGPNEKLFF. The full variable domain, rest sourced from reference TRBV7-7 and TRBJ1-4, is GAGVSQSPRYKVTKRGQDVTLRCDPISSHATLYWYQQALGQGPEFLTYFNYEAQPDKSGLPSDRFSAERPEGSISTLTIQRTEQRDSAMYRCASSLRPGPNEKLFFGSGTQLSVL.

The CDR3 here is CSAVHSTGNPQHF. The CDR3 bases are TGCAGTGCTGTACATTCGACAGGGAACCCCCAGCATTTT. This chain connects TRBV20-1 to TRBJ1-5; 7 bases match TRBD1. This CDR3 spans 13 amino acids. The J segment lost 10 bases and the V segment lost 5 bases, leaving 11 bases of the junction unmatched. In germline, CDR1 is DFQATT, CDR2 SNEGSKA (reference sequence).

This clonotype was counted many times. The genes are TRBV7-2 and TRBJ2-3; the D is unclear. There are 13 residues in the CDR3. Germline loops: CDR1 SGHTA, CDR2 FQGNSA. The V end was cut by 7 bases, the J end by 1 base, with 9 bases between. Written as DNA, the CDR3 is TGTGCCAGCACCCAAAGGGGCACAGATACGCAGTATTTT. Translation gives CASTQRGTDTQYF.

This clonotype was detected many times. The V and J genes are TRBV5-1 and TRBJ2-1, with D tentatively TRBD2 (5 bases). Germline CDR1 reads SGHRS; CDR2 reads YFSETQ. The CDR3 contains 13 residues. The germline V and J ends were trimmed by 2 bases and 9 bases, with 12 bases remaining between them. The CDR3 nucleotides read TGCGCCAGCAGCTTTACCATTGAGGGTGAGCAGTTCTTC. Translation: CASSFTIEGEQFF.

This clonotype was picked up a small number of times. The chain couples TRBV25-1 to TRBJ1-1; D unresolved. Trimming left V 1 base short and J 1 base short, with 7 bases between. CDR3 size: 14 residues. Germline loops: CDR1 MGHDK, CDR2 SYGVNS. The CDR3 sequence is CASSELASNTEAFF. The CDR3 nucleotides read TGTGCCAGCAGTGAATTAGCCTCGAACACTGAAGCTTTCTTT.

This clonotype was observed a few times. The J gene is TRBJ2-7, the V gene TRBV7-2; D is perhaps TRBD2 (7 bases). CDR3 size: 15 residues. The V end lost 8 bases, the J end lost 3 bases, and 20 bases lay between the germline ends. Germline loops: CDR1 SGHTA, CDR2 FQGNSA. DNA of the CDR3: TGTGCCAGCCGGATTACTGGGGGGGCAAACTACGAGCAGTACTTC. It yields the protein CASRITGGANYEQYF.

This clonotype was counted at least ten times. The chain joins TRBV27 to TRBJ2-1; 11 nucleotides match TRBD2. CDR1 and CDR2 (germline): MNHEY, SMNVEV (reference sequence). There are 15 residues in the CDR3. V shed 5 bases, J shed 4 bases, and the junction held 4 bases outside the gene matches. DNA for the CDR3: TGTGCCAGCAGTATTAGCGGGGGGGCTTACAATGAGCAGTTCTTC. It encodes CASSISGGAYNEQFF.